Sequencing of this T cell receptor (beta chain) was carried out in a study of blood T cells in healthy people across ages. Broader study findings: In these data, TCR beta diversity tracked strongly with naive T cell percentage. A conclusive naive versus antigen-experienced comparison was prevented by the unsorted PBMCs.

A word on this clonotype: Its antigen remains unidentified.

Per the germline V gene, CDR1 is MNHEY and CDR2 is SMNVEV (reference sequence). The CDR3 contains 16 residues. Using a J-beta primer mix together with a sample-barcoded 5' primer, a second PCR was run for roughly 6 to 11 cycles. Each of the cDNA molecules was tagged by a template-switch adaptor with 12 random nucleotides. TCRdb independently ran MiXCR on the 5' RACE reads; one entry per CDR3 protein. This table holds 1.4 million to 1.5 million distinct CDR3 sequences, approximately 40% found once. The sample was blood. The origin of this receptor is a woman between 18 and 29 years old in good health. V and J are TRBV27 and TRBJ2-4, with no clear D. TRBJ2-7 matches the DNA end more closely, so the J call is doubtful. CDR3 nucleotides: TGTGCCAGCAGTTTATCGTATCACAGCTTAATCTACGAGCAGTACTTC. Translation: CASSLSYHSLIYEQYF.